This record concerns one TCR beta chain sequence. Its antigen is not identified. Following a re-call of the 5' RACE reads, TCRdb has one entry per CDR3 protein and lacks DNA. This sample lists over 110,000 distinct CDR3 sequences; its ten largest clones have 2.4%. The data belong to a study of monozygotic twins with inflammatory bowel disease. Germline CDR1 and CDR2: KGHSH and LQKENI. The CDR3 spans 15 residues. Findings of the study overall: Twins classed as concordant or discordant showed no difference in repertoire similarity, possibly from limited power.

The gene calls are TRBV18 and TRBJ2-7; the TCRdb call, TRBD1, lacks DNA for checking. Sequencing was done on a sample of blood. The sequence was collected from a human donor with ulcerative colitis or Crohn's disease, or a healthy co-twin of an affected twin (not recorded which). The CDR3 spells CASSPNSGAPYEQYF. Drawing the rest from reference TRBV18 and TRBJ2-7, the complete variable domain is NAGVMQNPRHLVRRRGQEARLRCSPMKGHSHVYWYRQLPEEGLKFMVYLQKENIIDESGMPKERFSAEFPKEGPSILRIQQVVRGDSAAYFCASSPNSGAPYEQYFGPGTRLTVT.